The 16 T cell receptor beta chains below come from one sample, sequenced in a study of human T cells and chemical hapten exposure. TCRdb ran MiXCR on the RACE reads and lists one entry per CDR3 protein. The data show 80,000 to 100,000 distinct CDR3 sequences, 10% to 14% seen once. Regarding time point: pre-sensitization, week 0. As to treatment: therapeutic diphenylcyclopropenone sensitization with weekly scalp DPC. This material consisted of whole blood, taken in connection with sensitization to the hapten diphenylcyclopropenone (DPC). These receptors all come from a woman aged 60 to 75 with alopecia areata. Some clones in this sample may be carry-over from other donors' samples.

The table lists this clonotype with many counts. The V and J genes are TRBV6-2 or TRBV6-3 and TRBJ2-1, with TRBD1 matching over 7 bases. The V gene end was trimmed by 2 bases and the J gene end by 7 bases; junction bases not matched to a gene: 14. CDR3 length: 17 residues. Germline CDR1 MNHEY, CDR2 SVGEGT. The CDR3 DNA sequence: TGTGCCAGCAGTTACCTCCCCGGACAGGCCCACGGTAATGAGCAGTTCTTC. Translated: CASSYLPGQAHGNEQFF.

The chain combines TRBV21-1 with TRBJ2-1; TRBD1 is the table's D call, not checked against the DNA. TRBV21-1 is tagged as a pseudogene. The CDR3 has 17 residues. The CDR3 sequence is CASTLGRGQGSYNEQFF. DNA for the CDR3: TGTGCCAGCACCTTAGGTCGGGGACAGGGGTCCTACAATGAGCAGTTCTTC.

This clonotype was observed many times. The V call is TRBV2, the J call TRBJ2-1, with TRBD1 matching over 8 bases. CDR3 length: 15 amino acids. The germline CDR1 and CDR2 sequences are SNHLY and FYNNEI. The trim removed 10 bases at V and 3 bases at J, leaving 11 bases unmatched. CDR3 bases: TGTGCCATCCCGCGGACAGGGTCGGGCTACAATGAGCAGTTCTTC. As protein: CAIPRTGSGYNEQFF.

This clonotype occurred a few times. The chain combines TRBV7-3 with TRBJ2-5; D perhaps matches TRBD1 (5 bases). CDR1 is SGHTA and CDR2 is FQGTGA in the germline V gene. V gave up 1 base and J gave up 4 bases, with 19 bases separating them. The CDR3 has 17 amino acids. The CDR3 coding sequence is TGTGCCAGCAGCTTAAAGCCTTCAGGGCCGGTGAGAGAGACCCAGTACTTC. This codes for CASSLKPSGPVRETQYF.

This clonotype was seen many times. The rearrangement links TRBV7-3 to TRBJ1-3; D gene unclear. Germline CDR1 is SGHTA and CDR2 is FQGTGA. V dropped 5 bases and J dropped 4 bases, with 9 bases sitting between them. The CDR3 length is 13 residues. Written as DNA, the CDR3 is TGTGCCAGCAGCCCCTATGCAGGAAACACCATATATTTT. Encoded protein: CASSPYAGNTIYF.

Many counts were recorded for this clonotype. The chain employs TRBV11-2 and TRBJ1-1; 8 nucleotides align to TRBD1. Trimming cost V 3 bases and J 3 bases; bases outside gene matches: 3. The CDR3 length is 14 residues. CDR1 is SGHAT, CDR2 FQNNGV, per germline. CDR3 region: CASSFGQGDTEAFF. The CDR3 DNA reads as TGTGCCAGCAGCTTCGGACAGGGCGACACTGAAGCTTTCTTT.

The table lists this clonotype with many counts. The rearrangement joins TRBV3-1 to TRBJ2-5; TRBD2 matches 8 bases. This CDR3 contains 18 residues. The junction had 10 bases not matched to a gene; V was cut back by 0 bases and J by 1 base. From germline, CDR1 is LGHDT and CDR2 YNNKEL (reference sequence). CDR3 residues: CASSQEASGGTLQETQYF. CDR3 DNA: TGTGCCAGCAGCCAAGAGGCAAGCGGGGGAACTCTCCAAGAGACCCAGTACTTC.

This chain uses TRBV10-3 with TRBJ2-7; 7 nucleotides agree with TRBD1. Germline trimming cut 7 bases from V and 3 bases from J; bases unmatched to any gene: 6. Germline V gene data show CDR1 as ENHRY and CDR2 as SYGVKD. This CDR3 contains 13 residues. CDR3 sequence: CAITGQEDYEQYF. The CDR3 nucleotides are TGTGCCATCACCGGACAGGAGGACTACGAGCAGTACTTC.

The chain has TRBV3-1 and TRBJ1-3, with D hard to call. The V gene's germline CDR1 is LGHDT and CDR2 YNNKEL (reference sequence). Trimming took off 0 bases at V and 1 base at J, with 7 bases between the two ends. This CDR3 has 15 residues. The CDR3 loop is CASSQEVRSGNTIYF. CDR3 coding DNA: TGTGCCAGCAGCCAAGAAGTTAGGTCTGGAAACACCATATATTTT.

This clonotype was observed many times. This chain joins TRBV27 and TRBJ1-2, with TRBD1 identical over 7 bases. Germline lookup yields CDR1 MNHEY and CDR2 SMNVEV (reference sequence). The CDR3 is 15 residues long. The ends lost 5 bases at V and 8 bases at J; junction bases unmatched: 14. In nucleotides, the CDR3 is TGTGCCAGCAGTAGACGAATTAGGACAGGCGGAGGCTACACCTTC. Its translation is CASSRRIRTGGGYTF.

There are a few counts of this clonotype. The gene calls are TRBV20-1 and TRBJ1-2; no reliable D call. Germline loops: CDR1 DFQATT, CDR2 SNEGSKA (reference sequence). Trimming removed 3 bases from V and 4 bases from J, with 9 bases in between. CDR3 length: 12 residues. The CDR3 protein is CSASWQLYGYTF. Here the CDR3 DNA reads TGCAGTGCTAGTTGGCAGCTCTATGGCTACACCTTC.

This clonotype showed up many times. The chain links TRBV5-1 to TRBJ2-7, with 8 nucleotides matching TRBD1. This CDR3 spans 14 amino acids. Looked up from germline, CDR1 is SGHRS and CDR2 is YFSETQ. Trimming removed 4 bases from V and 5 bases from J; junction bases left unmatched: 8. The CDR3 spells CASSLKGQVHEQYF. CDR3 DNA: TGCGCCAGCAGCCTTAAGGGACAGGTCCACGAGCAGTACTTC.

This clonotype was seen at least ten times. The V call is TRBV3-1, the J call TRBJ2-1, with D unclear. The V gene lost 5 bases and the J gene lost 8 bases, with 7 bases spanning the gap. The CDR3 is 11 residues long. Per the germline V gene, CDR1 is LGHDT and CDR2 is YNNKEL (reference sequence). CDR3 region: CASSTLDEQFF. CDR3 DNA sequence: TGTGCCAGCAGCACATTGGATGAGCAGTTCTTC.

This clonotype showed up many times. The CDR3 is CASSSQRRSLGTEAFF. The CDR3 nucleotides read TGTGCCAGCAGTAGTCAGAGGAGATCCCTCGGGACTGAAGCTTTCTTT. The chain links TRBV27 to TRBJ1-1; D gene unclear. V was trimmed by 5 bases and J by 5 bases, leaving 21 bases between them. Germline CDR1 reads MNHEY; CDR2 reads SMNVEV (reference sequence). The CDR3 extends over 16 amino acids.

This clonotype was observed at least ten times. The chain couples TRBV6-2 or TRBV6-3 to TRBJ1-5; weak D call: TRBD1 (5 bases). CDR3 length: 14 residues. Looked up from germline, CDR1 is MNHEY and CDR2 is SVGEGT. V lost 5 bases and J 7 bases, leaving 15 bases between the germline ends. The CDR3 sequence is CASSLGALGQPQHF. CDR3 coding DNA: TGTGCCAGCAGTCTCGGGGCTCTAGGGCAGCCCCAGCATTTT.

This clonotype occurred many times. The chain recombines TRBV6-5 with TRBJ1-1, with D hard to call. Between the trimmed V and J ends, which lost 5 bases and 0 bases, there was a span of 13 bases. The CDR3 totals 15 residues. Germline-derived CDR1 and CDR2 are MNHEY and SVGAGI. CDR3 nucleotides: TGTGCCAGCAGTCAGTCCCTCCGGTTGAACACTGAAGCTTTCTTT. The encoded protein is CASSQSLRLNTEAFF.